The sequence of this T cell receptor (beta chain) was determined in a study of T cell responses to AZD1222 COVID-19 vaccine. General study findings and limits: Donors, mostly white British, included more females; clonal diversity was possibly underestimated. Reportedly, close to half of spike-specific TCRs are directed against unmutated variant regions. Only a handful of AZD1222 recipients, roughly 6 in all, had baseline seropositivity.

Concerning this clone: Its specificity is unknown.

Only in-frame clones appear in the TCRdb table, and some are missing; sequencing was by immunoSEQ multiplex PCR. This table holds 20,000 to 30,000 clones, approximately 85% found once. Germline trimming cut 2 bases from V and 1 base from J; bases unmatched to any gene: 5. Germline V gene sequence: CDR1 MNHEY, CDR2 SVGEGT. The CDR3 loop spans 16 amino acids. The clonotype comes from an adult who received the AZD1222 COVID-19 vaccine. The sequenced sample was peripheral blood, obtained 28 days after the second AZD1222 dose. The rearrangement uses TRBV6-2 or TRBV6-3 and TRBJ1-2; 9 bases match TRBD1. CDR3 in amino acids: CASSYPGQGDNYGYTF. DNA for the CDR3: TGTGCCAGCAGTTACCCGGGACAGGGCGATAACTATGGCTACACCTTC.